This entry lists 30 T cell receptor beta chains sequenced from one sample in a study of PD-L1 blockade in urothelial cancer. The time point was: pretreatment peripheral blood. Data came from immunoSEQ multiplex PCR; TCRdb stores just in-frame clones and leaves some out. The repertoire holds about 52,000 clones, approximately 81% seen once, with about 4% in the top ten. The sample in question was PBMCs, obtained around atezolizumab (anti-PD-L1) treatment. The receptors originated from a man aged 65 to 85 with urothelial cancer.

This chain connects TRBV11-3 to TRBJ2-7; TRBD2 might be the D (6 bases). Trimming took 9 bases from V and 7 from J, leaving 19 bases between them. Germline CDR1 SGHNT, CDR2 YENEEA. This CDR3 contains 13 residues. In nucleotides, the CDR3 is TGTGCCAGTGGGGCTAGCGTATACGGAGAGCAGTACTTC. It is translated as CASGASVYGEQYF.

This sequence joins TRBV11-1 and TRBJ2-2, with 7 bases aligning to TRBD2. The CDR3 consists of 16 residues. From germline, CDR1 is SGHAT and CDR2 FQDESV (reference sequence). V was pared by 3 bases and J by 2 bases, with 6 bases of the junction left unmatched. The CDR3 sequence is CASSFLGTTNTGELFF. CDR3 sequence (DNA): TGTGCCAGCAGCTTCCTCGGGACTACTAACACCGGGGAGCTGTTTTTT.

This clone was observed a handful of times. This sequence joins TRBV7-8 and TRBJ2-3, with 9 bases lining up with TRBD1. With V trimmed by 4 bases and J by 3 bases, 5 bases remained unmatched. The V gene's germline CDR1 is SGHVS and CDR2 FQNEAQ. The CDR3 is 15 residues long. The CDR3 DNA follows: TGTGCCAGCAGCTCCGGGACAGGGATTACAGATACGCAGTATTTT. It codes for CASSSGTGITDTQYF.

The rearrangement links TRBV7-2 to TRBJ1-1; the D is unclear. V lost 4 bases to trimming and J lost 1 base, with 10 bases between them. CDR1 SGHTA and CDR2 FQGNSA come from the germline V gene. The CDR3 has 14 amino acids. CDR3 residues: CASSWSSGNTEAFF. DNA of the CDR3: TGTGCCAGCAGCTGGAGCAGCGGGAACACTGAAGCTTTCTTT.

The CDR3: CASSPRTDYGYTF. DNA of the CDR3: TGTGCCAGCAGCCCCCGGACAGACTATGGCTACACCTTC. J is TRBJ1-2 and V is TRBV7-8, with a tentative D call TRBD1 (6 bases). The germline CDR1 and CDR2 sequences are SGHVS and FQNEAQ. This CDR3 spans 13 amino acids. The V end lost 5 bases, the J end lost 3 bases, and 10 bases lay between the germline ends.

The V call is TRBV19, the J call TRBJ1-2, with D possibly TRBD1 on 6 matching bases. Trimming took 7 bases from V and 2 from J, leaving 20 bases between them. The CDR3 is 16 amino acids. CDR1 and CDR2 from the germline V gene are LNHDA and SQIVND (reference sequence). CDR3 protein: CASTRFGQNLNYGYTF. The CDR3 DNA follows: TGTGCCAGTACCAGATTCGGACAGAACCTAAACTATGGCTACACCTTC.

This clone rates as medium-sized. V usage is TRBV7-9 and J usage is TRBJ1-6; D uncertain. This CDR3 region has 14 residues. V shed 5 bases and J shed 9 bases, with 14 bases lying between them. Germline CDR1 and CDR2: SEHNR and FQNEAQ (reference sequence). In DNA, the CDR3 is TGTGCCAGCAGCCCGACCCTACGCGGTTCACCCCTCCACTTT. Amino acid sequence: CASSPTLRGSPLHF.

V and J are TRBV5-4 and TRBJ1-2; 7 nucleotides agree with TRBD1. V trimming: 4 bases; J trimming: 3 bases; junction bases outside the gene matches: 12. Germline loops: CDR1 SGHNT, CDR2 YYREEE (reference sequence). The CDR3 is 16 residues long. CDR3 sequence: CASSVSGTVIYYGYTF. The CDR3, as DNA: TGTGCCAGCAGCGTTTCCGGGACAGTCATCTACTATGGCTACACCTTC. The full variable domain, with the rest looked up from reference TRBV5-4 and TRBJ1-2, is ETGVTQSPTHLIKTRGQQVTLRCSSQSGHNTVSWYQQALGQGPQFIFQYYREEENGRGNFPPRFSGLQFPNYSSELNVNALELDDSALYLCASSVSGTVIYYGYTFGSGTRLTVV.

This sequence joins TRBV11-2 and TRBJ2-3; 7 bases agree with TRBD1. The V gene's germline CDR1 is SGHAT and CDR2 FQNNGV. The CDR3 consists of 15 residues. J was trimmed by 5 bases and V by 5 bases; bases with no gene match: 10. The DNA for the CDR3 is TGTGCCAGCAGCCGTACAGGGGCCGCAATAGATACGCAGTATTTT. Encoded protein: CASSRTGAAIDTQYF.

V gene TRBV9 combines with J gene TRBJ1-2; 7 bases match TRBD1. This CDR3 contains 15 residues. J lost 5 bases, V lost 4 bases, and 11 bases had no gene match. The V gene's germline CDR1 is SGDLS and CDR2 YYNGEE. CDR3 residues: CASSPTGTAFYGYTF. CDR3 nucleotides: TGTGCCAGCAGCCCCACCGGGACAGCATTTTATGGCTACACCTTC.

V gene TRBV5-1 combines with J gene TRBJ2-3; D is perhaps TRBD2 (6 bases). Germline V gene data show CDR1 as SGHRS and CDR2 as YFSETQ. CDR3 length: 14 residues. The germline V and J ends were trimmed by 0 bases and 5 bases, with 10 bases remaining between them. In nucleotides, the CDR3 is TGCGCCAGCAGCTTGGAGATAGCGGAAGATACGCAGTATTTT. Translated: CASSLEIAEDTQYF.

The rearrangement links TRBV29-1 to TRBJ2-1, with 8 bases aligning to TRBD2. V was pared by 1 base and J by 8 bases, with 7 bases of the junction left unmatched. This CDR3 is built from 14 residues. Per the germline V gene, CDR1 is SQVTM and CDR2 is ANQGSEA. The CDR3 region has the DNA TGCAGCGTTGAAGGGCCCGGGAGGGACTATGAGCAGTTCTTC. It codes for CSVEGPGRDYEQFF.

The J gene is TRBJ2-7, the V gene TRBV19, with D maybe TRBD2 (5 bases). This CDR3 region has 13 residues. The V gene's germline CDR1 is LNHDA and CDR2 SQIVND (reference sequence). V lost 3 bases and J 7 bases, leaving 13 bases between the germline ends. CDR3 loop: CASSINSLAEQYF. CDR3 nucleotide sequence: TGTGCCAGTAGTATTAACTCCTTAGCGGAGCAGTACTTC.

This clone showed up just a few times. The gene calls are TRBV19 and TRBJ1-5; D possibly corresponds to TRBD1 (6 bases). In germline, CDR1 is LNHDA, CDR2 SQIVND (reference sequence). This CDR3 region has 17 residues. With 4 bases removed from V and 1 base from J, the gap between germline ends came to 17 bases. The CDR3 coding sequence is TGTGCCAGTAGTAAAAACCCTTTTGGACAGAGCAATCAGCCCCAGCATTTT. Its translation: CASSKNPFGQSNQPQHF.

CDR3 in amino acids: CASSGSGSAEAFF. CDR3 in DNA: TGTGCCAGCTCAGGGTCAGGGTCGGCTGAAGCTTTCTTT. The chain joins TRBV18 to TRBJ1-1; tentative D call: TRBD1 (5 bases). CDR1 is KGHSH, CDR2 LQKENI, per germline. The CDR3 is 13 amino acids. Trimming removed 5 bases at V and 6 bases at J, with 13 bases between. The full variable domain, completed using reference TRBV18 and TRBJ1-1, is NAGVMQNPRHLVRRRGQEARLRCSPMKGHSHVYWYRQLPEEGLKFMVYLQKENIIDESGMPKERFSAEFPKEGPSILRIQQVVRGDSAAYFCASSGSGSAEAFFGQGTRLTVV.

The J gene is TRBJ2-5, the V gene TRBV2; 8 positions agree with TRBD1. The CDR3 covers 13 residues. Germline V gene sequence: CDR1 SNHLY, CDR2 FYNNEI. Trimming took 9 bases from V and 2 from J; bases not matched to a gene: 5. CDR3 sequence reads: CASNRGSQETQYF. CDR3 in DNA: TGTGCCAGTAACAGGGGGTCTCAAGAGACCCAGTACTTC. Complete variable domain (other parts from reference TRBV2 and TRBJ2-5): EPEVTQTPSHQVTQMGQEVILRCVPISNHLYFYWYRQILGQKVEFLVSFYNNEISEKSEIFDDQFSVERPDGSNFTLKIRSTKLEDSAMYFCASNRGSQETQYFGPGTRLLVL.

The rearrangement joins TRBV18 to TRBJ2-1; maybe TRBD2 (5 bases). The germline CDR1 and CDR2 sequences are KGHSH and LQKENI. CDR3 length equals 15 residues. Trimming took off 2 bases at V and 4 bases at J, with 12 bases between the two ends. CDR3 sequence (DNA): TGTGCCAGCTCACCAAGAAGGACTTATTACAATGAGCAGTTCTTC. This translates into CASSPRRTYYNEQFF.

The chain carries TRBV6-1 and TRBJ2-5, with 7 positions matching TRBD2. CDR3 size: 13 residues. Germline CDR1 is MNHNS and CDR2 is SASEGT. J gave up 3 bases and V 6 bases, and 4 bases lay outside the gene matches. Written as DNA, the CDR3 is TGTGCCAGCAGGCGTCGGGGGGAAGAGACCCAGTACTTC. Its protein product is CASRRRGEETQYF.

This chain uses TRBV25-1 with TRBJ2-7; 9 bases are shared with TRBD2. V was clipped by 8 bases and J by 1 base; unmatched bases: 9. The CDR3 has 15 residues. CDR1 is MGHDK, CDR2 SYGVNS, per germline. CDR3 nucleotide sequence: TGTGCCAGCGCCATAAATAGCGGGAGATCCTACGAGCAGTACTTC. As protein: CASAINSGRSYEQYF.

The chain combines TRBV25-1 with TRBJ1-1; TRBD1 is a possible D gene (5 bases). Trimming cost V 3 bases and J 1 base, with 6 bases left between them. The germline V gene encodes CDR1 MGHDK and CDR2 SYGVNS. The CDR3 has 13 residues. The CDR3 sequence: CASSDGQNTEAFF. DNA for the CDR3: TGTGCCAGCAGTGATGGACAGAACACTGAAGCTTTCTTT.

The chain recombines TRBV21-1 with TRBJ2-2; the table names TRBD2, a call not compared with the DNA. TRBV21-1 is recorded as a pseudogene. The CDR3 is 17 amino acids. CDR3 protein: CASSKDISAKNTGELFF. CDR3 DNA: TGTGCCAGCAGCAAAGATATCAGCGCTAAGAACACCGGGGAGCTGTTTTTT.

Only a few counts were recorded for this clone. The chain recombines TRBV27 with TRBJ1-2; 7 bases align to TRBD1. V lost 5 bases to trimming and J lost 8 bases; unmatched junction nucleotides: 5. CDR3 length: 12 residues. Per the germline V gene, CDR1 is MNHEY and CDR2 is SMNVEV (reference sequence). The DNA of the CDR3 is TGTGCCAGCAGTCCGACAGGGAGGGGCTACACCTTC. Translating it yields CASSPTGRGYTF.

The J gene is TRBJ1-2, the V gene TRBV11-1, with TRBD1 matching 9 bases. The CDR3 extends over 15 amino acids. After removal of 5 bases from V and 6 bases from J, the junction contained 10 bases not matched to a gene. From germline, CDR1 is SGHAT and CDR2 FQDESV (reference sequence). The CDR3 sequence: CASSISTGGFNGYTF. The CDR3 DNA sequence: TGTGCCAGCAGCATATCGACAGGGGGATTTAATGGCTACACCTTC.

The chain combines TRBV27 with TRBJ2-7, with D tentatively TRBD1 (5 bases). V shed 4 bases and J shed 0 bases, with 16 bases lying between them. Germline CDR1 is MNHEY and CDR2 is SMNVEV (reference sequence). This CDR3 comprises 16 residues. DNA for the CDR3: TGTGCCAGCAGTTCAGGGATGCTAAAAAGCTCCTACGAGCAGTACTTC. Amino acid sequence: CASSSGMLKSSYEQYF.

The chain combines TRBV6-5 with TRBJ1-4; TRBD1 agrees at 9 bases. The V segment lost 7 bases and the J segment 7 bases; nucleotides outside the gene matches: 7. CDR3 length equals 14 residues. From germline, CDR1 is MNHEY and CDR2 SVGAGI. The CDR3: CASKNTGGREKLFF. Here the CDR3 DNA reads TGTGCCAGCAAGAACACAGGGGGCCGTGAAAAACTGTTTTTT.

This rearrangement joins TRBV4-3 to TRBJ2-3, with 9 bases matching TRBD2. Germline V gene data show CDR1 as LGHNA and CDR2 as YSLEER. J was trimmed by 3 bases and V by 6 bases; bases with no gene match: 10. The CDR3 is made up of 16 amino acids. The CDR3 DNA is TGCGCCAGCAGTTCAGACGGCGGGGGGGATACAGATACGCAGTATTTT. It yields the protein CASSSDGGGDTDTQYF.

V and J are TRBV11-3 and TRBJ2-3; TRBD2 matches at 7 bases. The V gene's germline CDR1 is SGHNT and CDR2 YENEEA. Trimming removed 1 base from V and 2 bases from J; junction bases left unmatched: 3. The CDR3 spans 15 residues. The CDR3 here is CASSLGTSPTDTQYF. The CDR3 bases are TGTGCCAGCAGCTTAGGGACTAGTCCCACAGATACGCAGTATTTT.

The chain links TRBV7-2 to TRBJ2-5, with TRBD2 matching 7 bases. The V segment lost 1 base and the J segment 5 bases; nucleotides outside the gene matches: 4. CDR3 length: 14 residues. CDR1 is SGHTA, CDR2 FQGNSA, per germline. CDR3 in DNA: TGTGCCAGCAGCTTAGGGGCTAGCGGCGAGACCCAGTACTTC. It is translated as CASSLGASGETQYF.

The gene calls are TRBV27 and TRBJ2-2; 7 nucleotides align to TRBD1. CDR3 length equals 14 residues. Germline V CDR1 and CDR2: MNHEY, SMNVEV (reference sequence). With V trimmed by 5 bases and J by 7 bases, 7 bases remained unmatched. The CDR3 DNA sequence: TGTGCCAGCAGTAAACAGGGGAAAGGCGGGGAGCTGTTTTTT. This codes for CASSKQGKGGELFF.

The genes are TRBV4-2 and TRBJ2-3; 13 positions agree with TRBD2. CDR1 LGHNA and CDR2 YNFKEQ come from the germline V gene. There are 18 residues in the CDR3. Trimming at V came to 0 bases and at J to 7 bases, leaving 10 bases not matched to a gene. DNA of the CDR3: TGTGCCAGCAGCCAAGATATGCAGACTAGCGGGGGGACAAATACGCAGTATTTT. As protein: CASSQDMQTSGGTNTQYF.